This T cell receptor (beta chain) derives from a study of OX40 agonist ivuxolimab in advanced cancers. Whole-study context: At doses from 0.01 to 10 mg/kg, patients were given intravenous ivuxolimab every 2 weeks.

Assay: immunoSEQ multiplex PCR; the TCRdb copy retains only in-frame clones and omits some. Among fewer than 85,000 clones, approximately 93% were seen once, and the ten largest hold less than 2.5%. The sequencing here drew on CD4+ or CD8+ T cells sorted from blood, taken in a trial of the OX40 agonist ivuxolimab. This sequence was found in an adult with an advanced solid tumor such as melanoma, head and neck, liver or kidney cancer.

CDR3 protein: CASGGTVQETQYF. DNA of the CDR3: TGTGCCAGCGGGGGGACAGTGCAAGAGACCCAGTACTTC. The chain combines TRBV27 with TRBJ2-5, with a tentative D call TRBD1 (7 bases). Germline V gives CDR1 MNHEY, CDR2 SMNVEV (reference sequence). This CDR3 region has 13 residues. V shed 8 bases and J shed 2 bases, with 12 bases lying between them.